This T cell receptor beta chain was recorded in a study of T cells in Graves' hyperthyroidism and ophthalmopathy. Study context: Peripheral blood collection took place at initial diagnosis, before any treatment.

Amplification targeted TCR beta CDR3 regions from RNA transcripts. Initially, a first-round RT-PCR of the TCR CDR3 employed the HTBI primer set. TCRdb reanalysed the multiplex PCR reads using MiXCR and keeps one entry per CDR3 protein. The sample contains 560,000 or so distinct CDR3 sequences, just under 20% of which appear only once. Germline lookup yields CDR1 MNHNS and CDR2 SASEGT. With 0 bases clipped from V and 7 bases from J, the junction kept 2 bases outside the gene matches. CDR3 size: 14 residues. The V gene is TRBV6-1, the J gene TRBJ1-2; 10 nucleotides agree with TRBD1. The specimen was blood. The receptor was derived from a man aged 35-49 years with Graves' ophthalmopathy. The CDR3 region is CASSEARDRGGYTF. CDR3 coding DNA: TGTGCCAGCAGTGAAGCCCGGGACAGGGGTGGCTACACCTTC.